These 3 T cell receptor beta chains came from one sample sequenced in a study of blood T cell repertoires in COVID-19. Clones were read by immunoSEQ multiplex PCR, and TCRdb kept only the in-frame ones, dropping some. The table has approximately 210,000 clones, 80% seen once. What was sequenced was PBMCs or T cells enriched from blood (not recorded which). The source is a man younger than 40 with acute COVID-19.

The chain uses TRBV25-1 and TRBJ1-1; D perhaps matches TRBD1 (6 bases). The germline V and J ends were trimmed by 3 bases and 3 bases, with 11 bases remaining between them. Germline CDR1 MGHDK, CDR2 SYGVNS. The CDR3 loop spans 14 amino acids. Here the CDR3 DNA reads TGTGCCAGCAGTGATACAGGGTGGGACACTGAAGCTTTCTTT. Residues: CASSDTGWDTEAFF. The whole variable domain, filled in from reference TRBV25-1 and TRBJ1-1, reads EADIYQTPRYLVIGTGKKITLECSQTMGHDKMYWYQQDPGMELHLIHYSYGVNSTEKGDLSSESTVSRIRTEHFPLTLESARPSHTSQYLCASSDTGWDTEAFFGQGTRLTVV.

This clone was found many times. This chain links TRBV19 with TRBJ1-6; D may be TRBD1 (6 bases). Looked up from germline, CDR1 is LNHDA and CDR2 is SQIVND (reference sequence). The V end was cut by 5 bases, the J end by 10 bases, with 12 bases between. CDR3 length: 13 amino acids. The CDR3: CASSVQGSSPLHF. The CDR3 nucleotides are TGTGCCAGTAGTGTACAGGGAAGCTCACCCCTCCACTTT.

The chain has TRBV6-5 and TRBJ2-1; 9 positions match TRBD1. V lost 2 bases to trimming and J lost 4 bases; unmatched junction nucleotides: 6. The CDR3 consists of 16 residues. The germline CDR1 and CDR2 sequences are MNHEY and SVGAGI. CDR3 nucleotide sequence: TGTGCCAGCAGTTACGACTTTGGACAGGGGTACAATGAGCAGTTCTTC. Amino acid sequence: CASSYDFGQGYNEQFF.